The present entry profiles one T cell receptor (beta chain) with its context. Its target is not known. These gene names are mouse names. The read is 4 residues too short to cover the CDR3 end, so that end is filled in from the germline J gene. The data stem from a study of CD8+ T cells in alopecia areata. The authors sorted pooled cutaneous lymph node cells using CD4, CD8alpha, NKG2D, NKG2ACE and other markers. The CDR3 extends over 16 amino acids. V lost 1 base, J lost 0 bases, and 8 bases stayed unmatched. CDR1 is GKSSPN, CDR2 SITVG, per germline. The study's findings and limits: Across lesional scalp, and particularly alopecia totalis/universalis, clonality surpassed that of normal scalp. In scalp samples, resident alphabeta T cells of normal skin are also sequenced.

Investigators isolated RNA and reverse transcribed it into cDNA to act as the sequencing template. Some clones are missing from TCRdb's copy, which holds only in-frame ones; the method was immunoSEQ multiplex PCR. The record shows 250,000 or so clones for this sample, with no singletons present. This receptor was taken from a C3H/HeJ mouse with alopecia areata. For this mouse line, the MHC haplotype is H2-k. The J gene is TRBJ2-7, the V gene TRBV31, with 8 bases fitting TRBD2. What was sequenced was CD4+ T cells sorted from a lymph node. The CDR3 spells CAWSPPGTGLSYEQYF. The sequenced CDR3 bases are TGTGCCTGGAGTCCCCCCGGGACTGGCCTCTCCTAT.